This T cell receptor (gamma chain) originates from a study of fetal and pediatric gammadelta thymocytes (dated by TCRdb to between 2020 and 2023). About the study as a whole: The bulk gammadelta thymocyte repertoires, which combined previously published data with newly generated, unpublished data, were used to reinforce a single-cell study of gammadelta thymocyte development. The bulk gammadelta thymocyte repertoire set covered some 10 subjects in total, 3 fetal thymus donors and 7 pediatric thymus donors. The bulk gammadelta thymocyte repertoires combined unpublished data with previously published data (refs 27,28). To increase subject numbers and strengthen the CDR3 publicity analysis, bulk TCR repertoire data were added. What the work shows at the level of the full study, not this receptor alone: Compared with post-natal repertoires, fetal gammadelta thymocyte repertoires were previously reported to be enriched for TRDV2, TRGV8 and TRGV9 usage, low N additions and public CDR3s.

The sample was run on an Illumina MiSeq. Concerning the study's data processing: For publicity analysis, the Vgamma9Vdelta2 and nonVgamma9Vdelta2 bulk CDR3 files were merged for each subject into one combined repertoire per subject. Using base R and dplyr, each CDR3 amino acid sequence was checked across 9 single-cell datasets and some eleven bulk repertoires to give a publicity score ranging from 0 to 19. The public reads were reprocessed by TCRdb using CATT, and rows of matching DNA were later combined. The V and J calls, along with clone size, are taken from TCRdb and not from the paper's own processing. The sample table holds roughly 150 gamma-chain clones, of which around 9.3% were seen once. The ten largest clones represent around 70% of the sample. Thymocytes were stained with Zombie NIR viability dye plus antibodies to CD3 (UCHT1), TCRgammadelta (11F2), TCRVgamma9 (IMMU360) and TCRVdelta2 (IMMU389). Bulk TRD and TRG CDR3 repertoires were produced separately from sorted Vgamma9Vdelta2 and nonVgamma9Vdelta2 gammadelta thymocytes taken from human fetal and pediatric thymuses. In Belgium, pediatric thymus tissue was obtained from children undergoing cardiac surgery. The pediatric thymus donors in the study ranged in age from roughly 1 to 11 years. Thymic cell suspensions were prepared from fetal and post-natal thymuses as described previously. NonVgamma9Vdelta2 thymocytes were sorted as CD3+ gammadeltaTCR+ cells that did not have the Vgamma9+Vdelta2+ phenotype. A FACS Aria III cell sorter (BD Biosciences) was used for cell sorting.

The CDR3 spans 18 residues, from the cysteine through the phenylalanine. The entry retains the CDR3 DNA only, 54 bases that are in frame from base 1. At the junction V is shortened by 12 bases and J by 0 bases; bases outside the gene matches: 24. This clone has only a few counts. Its antigen specificity is not known. A read error is the likely source, as a far larger clone sits one nucleotide away. This same CDR3 is encoded by further DNA sequences in the sample. The material sequenced was non-Vgamma9Vdelta2 gamma-delta T cells from the thymus. The sample's cell subset or site label, in plain terms: CD3+gammadeltaTCR+ thymocytes not co-expressing Vgamma9 and Vdelta2. Here the chain combines TRGV10 and TRGJ1 or TRGJ2. TRGV10 is identified as an open reading frame with a role that is uncertain. The clonotype comes from a child who underwent cardiac surgery and was recorded as healthy. In nucleotides, the sequence is TGTGCTGCATGGCGTTTCCCAATCAGCTCGCCGAATTATTATAAGAAACTCTTT. The resulting protein is CAAWRFPISSPNYYKKLF.